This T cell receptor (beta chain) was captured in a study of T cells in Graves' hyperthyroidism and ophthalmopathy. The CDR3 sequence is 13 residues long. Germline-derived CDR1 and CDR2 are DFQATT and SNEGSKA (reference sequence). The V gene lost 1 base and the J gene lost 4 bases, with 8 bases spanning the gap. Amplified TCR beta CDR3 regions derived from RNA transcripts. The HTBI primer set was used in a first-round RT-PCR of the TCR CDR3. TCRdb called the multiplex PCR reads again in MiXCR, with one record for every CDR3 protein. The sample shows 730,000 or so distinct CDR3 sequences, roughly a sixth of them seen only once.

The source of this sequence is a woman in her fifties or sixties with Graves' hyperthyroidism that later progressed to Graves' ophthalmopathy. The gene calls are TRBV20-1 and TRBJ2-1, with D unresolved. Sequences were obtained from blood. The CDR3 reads CSARGANYNEQFF. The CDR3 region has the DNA TGCAGTGCTAGAGGGGCAAATTACAATGAGCAGTTCTTC.